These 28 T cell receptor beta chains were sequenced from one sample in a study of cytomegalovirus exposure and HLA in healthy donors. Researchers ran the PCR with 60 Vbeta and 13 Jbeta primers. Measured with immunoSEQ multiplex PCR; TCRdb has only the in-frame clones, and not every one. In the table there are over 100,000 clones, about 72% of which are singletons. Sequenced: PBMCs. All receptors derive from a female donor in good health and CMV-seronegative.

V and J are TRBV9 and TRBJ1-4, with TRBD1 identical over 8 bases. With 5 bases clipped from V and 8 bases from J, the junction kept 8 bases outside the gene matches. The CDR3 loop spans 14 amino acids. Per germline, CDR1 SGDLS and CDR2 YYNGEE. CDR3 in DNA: TGTGCCAGCAGTCGGACAGGGAGGGAGGAAAAACTGTTTTTT. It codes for CASSRTGREEKLFF.

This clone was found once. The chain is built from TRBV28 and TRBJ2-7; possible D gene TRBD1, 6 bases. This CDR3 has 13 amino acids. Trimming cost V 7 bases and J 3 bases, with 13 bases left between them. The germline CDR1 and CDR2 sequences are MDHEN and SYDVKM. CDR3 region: CASIAGTNYEQYF. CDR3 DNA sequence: TGTGCCAGCATTGCCGGGACAAACTACGAGCAGTACTTC.

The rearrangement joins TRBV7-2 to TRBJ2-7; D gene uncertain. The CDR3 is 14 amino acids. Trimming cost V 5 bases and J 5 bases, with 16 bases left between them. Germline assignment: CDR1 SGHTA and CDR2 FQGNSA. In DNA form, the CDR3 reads TGTGCCAGCAGCCTATTCGGTCAAGTCGACGAGCAGTACTTC. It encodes CASSLFGQVDEQYF.

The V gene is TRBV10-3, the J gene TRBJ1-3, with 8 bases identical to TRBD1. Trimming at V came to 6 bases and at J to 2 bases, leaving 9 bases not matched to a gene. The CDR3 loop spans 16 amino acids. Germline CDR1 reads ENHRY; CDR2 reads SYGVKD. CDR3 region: CAIRPNRGGTGNTIYF. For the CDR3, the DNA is TGTGCCATCAGGCCGAACAGGGGGGGAACTGGAAACACCATATATTTT.

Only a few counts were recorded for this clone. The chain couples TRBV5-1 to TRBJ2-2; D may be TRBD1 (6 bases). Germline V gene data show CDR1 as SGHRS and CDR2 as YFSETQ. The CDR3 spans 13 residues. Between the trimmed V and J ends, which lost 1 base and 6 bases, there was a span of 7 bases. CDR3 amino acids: CASSLTGPGELFF. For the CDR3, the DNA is TGCGCCAGCAGCTTGACAGGGCCCGGGGAGCTGTTTTTT.

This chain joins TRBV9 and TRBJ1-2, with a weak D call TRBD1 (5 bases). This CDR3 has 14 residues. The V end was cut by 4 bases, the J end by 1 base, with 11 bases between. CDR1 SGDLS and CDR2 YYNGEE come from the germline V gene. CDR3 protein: CASSPDDSNYGYTF. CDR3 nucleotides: TGTGCCAGCAGCCCAGACGACAGTAACTATGGCTACACCTTC.

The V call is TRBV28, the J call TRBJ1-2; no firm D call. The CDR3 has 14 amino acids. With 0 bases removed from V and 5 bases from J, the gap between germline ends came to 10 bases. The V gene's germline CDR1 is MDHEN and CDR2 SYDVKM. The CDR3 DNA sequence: TGTGCCAGCAGTTTATGGGGAGAGGTTTATGGCTACACCTTC. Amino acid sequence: CASSLWGEVYGYTF.

The CDR3 nucleotides read TGCGCCAGCAGCTTGGTTCCGGCAGGGGGTGATGGCTACACCTTC. This codes for CASSLVPAGGDGYTF. The V gene is TRBV5-1, the J gene TRBJ1-2; 7 nucleotides align to TRBD1. The CDR3 consists of 15 residues. The germline gives CDR1 SGHRS, CDR2 YFSETQ. The junction had 8 bases not matched to a gene; V was cut back by 0 bases and J by 6 bases.

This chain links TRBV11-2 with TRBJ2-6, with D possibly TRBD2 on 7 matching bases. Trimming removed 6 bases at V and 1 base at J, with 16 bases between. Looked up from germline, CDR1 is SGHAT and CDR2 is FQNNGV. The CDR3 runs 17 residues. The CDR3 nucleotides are TGTGCCAGCAGTATCTTAGGGGGGGCGTCTGGGGCCAACGTCCTGACTTTC. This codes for CASSILGGASGANVLTF.

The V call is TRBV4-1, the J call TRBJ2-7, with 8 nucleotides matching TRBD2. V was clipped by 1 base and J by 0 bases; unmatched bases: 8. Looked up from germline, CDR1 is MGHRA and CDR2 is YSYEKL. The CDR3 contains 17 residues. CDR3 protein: CASSQGATSGSSYEQYF. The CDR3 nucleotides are TGCGCCAGCAGCCAAGGCGCTACTAGCGGCAGCTCCTACGAGCAGTACTTC.

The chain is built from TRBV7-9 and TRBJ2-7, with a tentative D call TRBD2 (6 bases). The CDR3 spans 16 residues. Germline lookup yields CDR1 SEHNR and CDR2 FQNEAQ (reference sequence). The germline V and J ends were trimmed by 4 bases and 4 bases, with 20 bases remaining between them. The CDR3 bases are TGTGCCAGCAGCTGGGCCCAGGAGGGAAGTAAGTACGAGCAGTACTTC. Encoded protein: CASSWAQEGSKYEQYF.

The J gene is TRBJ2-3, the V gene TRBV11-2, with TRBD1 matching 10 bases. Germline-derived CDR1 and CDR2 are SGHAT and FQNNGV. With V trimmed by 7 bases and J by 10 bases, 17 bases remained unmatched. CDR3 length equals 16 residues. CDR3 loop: CASTPVWDRGGSSQYF. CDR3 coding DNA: TGTGCCAGCACCCCTGTTTGGGACAGGGGTGGGAGTTCGCAGTATTTT. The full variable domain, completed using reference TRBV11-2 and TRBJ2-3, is EAGVAQSPRYKIIEKRQSVAFWCNPISGHATLYWYQQILGQGPKLLIQFQNNGVVDDSQLPKDRFSAERLKGVDSTLKIQPAKLEDSAVYLCASTPVWDRGGSSQYFGPGTRLTVL.

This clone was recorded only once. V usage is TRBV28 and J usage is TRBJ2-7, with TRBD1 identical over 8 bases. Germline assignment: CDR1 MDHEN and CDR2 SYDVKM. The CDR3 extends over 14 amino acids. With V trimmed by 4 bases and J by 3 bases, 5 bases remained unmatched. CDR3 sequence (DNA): TGTGCCAGCAGTTCGGGACAGGACCACTACGAGCAGTACTTC. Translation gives CASSSGQDHYEQYF. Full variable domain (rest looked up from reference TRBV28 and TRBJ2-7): DVKVTQSSRYLVKRTGEKVFLECVQDMDHENMFWYRQDPGLGLRLIYFSYDVKMKEKGDIPEGYSVSREKKERFSLILESASTNQTSMYLCASSSGQDHYEQYFGPGTRLTVT.

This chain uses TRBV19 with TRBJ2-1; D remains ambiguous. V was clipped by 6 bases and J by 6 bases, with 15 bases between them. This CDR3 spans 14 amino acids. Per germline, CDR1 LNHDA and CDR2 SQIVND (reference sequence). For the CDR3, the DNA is TGTGCCAGTAGACTAACCAGTTACCGCAATGAGCAGTTCTTC. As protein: CASRLTSYRNEQFF.

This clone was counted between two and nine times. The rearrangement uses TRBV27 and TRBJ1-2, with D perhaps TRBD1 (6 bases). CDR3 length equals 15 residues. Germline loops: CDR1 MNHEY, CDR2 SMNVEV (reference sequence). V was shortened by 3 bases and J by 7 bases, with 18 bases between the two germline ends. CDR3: CASSFIRGRGVGYTF. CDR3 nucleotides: TGTGCCAGCAGTTTTATACGGGGCAGGGGTGTTGGCTACACCTTC.

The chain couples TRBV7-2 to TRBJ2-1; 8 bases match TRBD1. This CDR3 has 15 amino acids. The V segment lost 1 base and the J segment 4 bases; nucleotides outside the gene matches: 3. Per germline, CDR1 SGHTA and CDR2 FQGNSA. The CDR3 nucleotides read TGTGCCAGCAGCTTAGACAGGGGGTTTTACAATGAGCAGTTCTTC. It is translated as CASSLDRGFYNEQFF.

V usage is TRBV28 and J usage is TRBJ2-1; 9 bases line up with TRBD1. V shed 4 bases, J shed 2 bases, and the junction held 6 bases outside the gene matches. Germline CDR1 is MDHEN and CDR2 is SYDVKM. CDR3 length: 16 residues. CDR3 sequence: CASSSVQGATYNEQFF. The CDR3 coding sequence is TGTGCCAGCAGTTCCGTACAGGGGGCTACCTACAATGAGCAGTTCTTC.

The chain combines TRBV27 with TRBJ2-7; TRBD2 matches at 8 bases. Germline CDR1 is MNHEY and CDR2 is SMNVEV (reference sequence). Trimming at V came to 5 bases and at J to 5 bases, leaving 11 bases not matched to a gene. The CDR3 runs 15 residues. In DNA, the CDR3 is TGTGCCAGCAGTGCCGGGGGGGGGACGGTGGACGAGCAGTACTTC. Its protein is CASSAGGGTVDEQYF.

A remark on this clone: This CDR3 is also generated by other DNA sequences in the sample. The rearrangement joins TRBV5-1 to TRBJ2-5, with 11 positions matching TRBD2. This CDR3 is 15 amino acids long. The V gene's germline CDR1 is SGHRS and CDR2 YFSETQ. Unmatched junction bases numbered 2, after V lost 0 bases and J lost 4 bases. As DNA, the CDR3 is TGCGCCAGCAGCTTGGCCCTAGCGGGAGGAGAGACCCAGTACTTC. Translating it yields CASSLALAGGETQYF.

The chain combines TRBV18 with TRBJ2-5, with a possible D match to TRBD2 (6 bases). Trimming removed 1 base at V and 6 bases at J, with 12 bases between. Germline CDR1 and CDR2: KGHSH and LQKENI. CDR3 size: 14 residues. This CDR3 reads CASSPQPGEKTQYF. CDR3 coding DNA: TGTGCCAGCTCACCACAGCCGGGGGAAAAGACCCAGTACTTC.

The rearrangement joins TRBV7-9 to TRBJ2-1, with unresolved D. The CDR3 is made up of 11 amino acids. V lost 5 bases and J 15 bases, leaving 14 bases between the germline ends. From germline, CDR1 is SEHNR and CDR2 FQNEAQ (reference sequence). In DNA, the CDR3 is TGTGCCAGCAGCGCCCAGGTGAAAGTGTTCTTC. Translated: CASSAQVKVFF.

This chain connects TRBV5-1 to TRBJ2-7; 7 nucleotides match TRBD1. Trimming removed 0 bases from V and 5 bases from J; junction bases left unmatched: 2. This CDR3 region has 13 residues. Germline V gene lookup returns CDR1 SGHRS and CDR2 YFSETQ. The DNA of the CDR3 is TGCGCCAGCAGCTTGGGACAGGGAGACGAGCAGTACTTC. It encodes CASSLGQGDEQYF.

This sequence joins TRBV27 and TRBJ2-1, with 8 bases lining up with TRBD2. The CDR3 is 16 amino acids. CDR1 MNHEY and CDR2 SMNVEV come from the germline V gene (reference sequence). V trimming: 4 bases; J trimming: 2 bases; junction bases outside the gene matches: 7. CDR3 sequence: CASSSPGLGTYNEQFF. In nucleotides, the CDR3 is TGTGCCAGCAGTTCCCCGGGACTAGGAACCTACAATGAGCAGTTCTTC.

CDR3 DNA sequence: TGCGCCAGCAGCCAAACAGGGGGGAACACTGAAGCTTTCTTT. Amino acid sequence: CASSQTGGNTEAFF. This rearrangement joins TRBV4-3 to TRBJ1-1, with 8 bases matching TRBD1. V lost 2 bases to trimming and J lost 1 base; unmatched junction nucleotides: 0. The CDR3 contains 14 residues. CDR1 and CDR2 (germline): LGHNA, YSLEER.

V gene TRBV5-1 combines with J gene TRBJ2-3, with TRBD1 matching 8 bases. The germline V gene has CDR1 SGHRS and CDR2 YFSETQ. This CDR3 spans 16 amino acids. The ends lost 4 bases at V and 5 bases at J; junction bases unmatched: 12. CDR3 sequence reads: CASSVTGAEGRDTQYF. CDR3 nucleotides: TGCGCCAGCAGCGTGACAGGGGCTGAGGGCCGAGATACGCAGTATTTT.

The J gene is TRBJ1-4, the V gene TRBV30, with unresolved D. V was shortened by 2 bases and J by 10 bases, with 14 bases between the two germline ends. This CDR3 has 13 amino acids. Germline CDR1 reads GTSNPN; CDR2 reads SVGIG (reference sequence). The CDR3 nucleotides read TGTGCCTGGAGTCCCCTAGTTAGTGGAAAACTGTTTTTT. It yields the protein CAWSPLVSGKLFF.

The CDR3 coding sequence is TGCAGCGTTGATCGGGGGAACACCGGGGAGCTGTTTTTT. Translated: CSVDRGNTGELFF. This rearrangement joins TRBV29-1 to TRBJ2-2; possible D gene TRBD2, 5 bases. Trimming shortened V by 3 bases and J by 1 base, and 6 bases separated the two germline ends. CDR1 is SQVTM, CDR2 ANQGSEA, per germline. The CDR3 covers 13 residues.

The CDR3 DNA reads as TGTGCCAGCAGCGGAGGGACTAGCGCAAGCACAGATACGCAGTATTTT. Encoded protein: CASSGGTSASTDTQYF. The chain uses TRBV9 and TRBJ2-3; 10 bases match TRBD2. V shed 3 bases, J shed 0 bases, and the junction held 4 bases outside the gene matches. CDR3 length: 16 residues. Germline CDR1 reads SGDLS; CDR2 reads YYNGEE.